One sample yielded the 18 T cell receptor beta chains listed below, sequenced in a study of a mutant IDH1 vaccine in newly diagnosed glioma. Produced via immunoSEQ multiplex PCR; TCRdb's table is partial and in-frame only. Of over 35,000 clones listed, more than 85% are singletons. Described time point: week 5, during vaccination. Doses consisted of 300 ug of mutant IDH1 20-mer peptide each, paired with topical imiquimod. For these TCRs, the target antigens are not known. This material consisted of PBMCs, taken from a glioma patient whose treatment included an IDH1 peptide vaccine. All receptors derive from a middle-aged man with glioma.

The rearrangement links TRBV5-4 to TRBJ2-7; 7 positions match TRBD1. CDR1 and CDR2 (germline): SGHNT, YYREEE (reference sequence). The V segment lost 2 bases and the J segment 0 bases; nucleotides outside the gene matches: 5. The CDR3 covers 15 residues. As DNA, the CDR3 is TGTGCCAGCAGCTTTGAGGGGGCACGCTCCTACGAGCAGTACTTC. This gives the protein CASSFEGARSYEQYF.

The rearrangement joins TRBV30 to TRBJ2-7, with 8 bases identical to TRBD1. There are 13 residues in the CDR3. J gave up 3 bases and V 8 bases, and 9 bases lay outside the gene matches. Germline V CDR1 and CDR2: GTSNPN, SVGIG (reference sequence). The CDR3 coding sequence is TGTGCCCTGGACAGGGACGGGAACTACGAGCAGTACTTC. Amino acid sequence: CALDRDGNYEQYF. The full variable domain, rest sourced from reference TRBV30 and TRBJ2-7, is SQTIHQWPATLVQPVGSPLSLECTVEGTSNPNLYWYRQAAGRGLQLLFYSVGIGQISSEVPQNLSASRPQDRQFILSSKKLLLSDSGFYLCALDRDGNYEQYFGPGTRLTVT.

The V gene is TRBV6-1, the J gene TRBJ2-5; D remains unclear. The J call may be incorrect, as the DNA end agrees better with TRBJ2-7. Germline-derived CDR1 and CDR2 are MNHNS and SASEGT. The CDR3 totals 14 residues. The CDR3 DNA reads TGTGCCAGCAGTGATAGCCGGACGGCCTACGAGCAGTACTTC. Translation: CASSDSRTAYEQYF.

This clone was detected a few times. The genes are TRBV11-2 and TRBJ1-1; a weak D match, TRBD1 (6 bases). Trimming stripped 5 bases from V and 1 base from J, with 8 bases between. The CDR3 sequence is 13 residues long. CDR1 is SGHAT and CDR2 is FQNNGV in the germline V gene. The CDR3 here is CASSQQGNTEAFF. The DNA for the CDR3 is TGTGCCAGCAGCCAACAGGGGAACACTGAAGCTTTCTTT.

J is TRBJ1-2 and V is TRBV9; D ambiguous. CDR3 length equals 13 residues. V lost 4 bases to trimming and J lost 4 bases, with 11 bases between them. Per germline, CDR1 SGDLS and CDR2 YYNGEE. The CDR3, as DNA: TGTGCCAGCAGCCCCAGCGGCGGCTATGGCTACACCTTC. The encoded protein is CASSPSGGYGYTF.

The gene calls are TRBV5-1 and TRBJ2-5; D is undetermined. The V end was cut by 1 base, the J end by 2 bases, with 9 bases between. The CDR3 extends over 14 amino acids. Looked up from germline, CDR1 is SGHRS and CDR2 is YFSETQ. The chain's CDR3 is CASSLSPAQETQYF. In nucleotides, the CDR3 is TGCGCCAGCAGCTTGTCTCCAGCACAAGAGACCCAGTACTTC. The full variable domain, with the rest looked up from reference TRBV5-1 and TRBJ2-5, is KAGVTQTPRYLIKTRGQQVTLSCSPISGHRSVSWYQQTPGQGLQFLFEYFSETQRNKGNFPGRFSGRQFSNSRSEMNVSTLELGDSALYLCASSLSPAQETQYFGPGTRLLVL.

The rearrangement links TRBV29-1 to TRBJ2-2; 7 nucleotides match TRBD1. Germline V gives CDR1 SQVTM, CDR2 ANQGSEA. Trimming cost V 3 bases and J 3 bases; bases outside gene matches: 10. The CDR3 has 16 residues. The CDR3 reads CSVDPGPTGDTGELFF. DNA of the CDR3: TGCAGCGTTGATCCCGGCCCTACAGGGGACACCGGGGAGCTGTTTTTT.

The chain carries TRBV5-8 and TRBJ1-5; D is undetermined. Germline lookup yields CDR1 SGHTS and CDR2 YDEGEE. CDR3 length: 15 amino acids. V was shortened by 0 bases and J by 3 bases, with 10 bases between the two germline ends. The CDR3 here is CASSLEGLLNQPQHF. In DNA, the CDR3 is TGTGCCAGCAGCTTGGAAGGACTACTCAATCAGCCCCAGCATTTT.

The J gene is TRBJ2-1, the V gene TRBV7-9, with 9 bases lining up with TRBD2. This CDR3 region has 15 residues. The V segment lost 4 bases and the J segment 5 bases; nucleotides outside the gene matches: 6. Germline-derived CDR1 and CDR2 are SEHNR and FQNEAQ (reference sequence). The CDR3 nucleotides are TGTGCCAGCAGCTACGCGGGAGGGCCAAACAATGAGCAGTTCTTC. Translated: CASSYAGGPNNEQFF.

J is TRBJ1-1 and V is TRBV4-1; 10 nucleotides match TRBD1. The CDR3 has 19 amino acids. From germline, CDR1 is MGHRA and CDR2 YSYEKL. After removal of 4 bases from V and 5 bases from J, the junction contained 19 bases not matched to a gene. The CDR3: CASSPGGFGRTGGRTEAFF. The CDR3 DNA reads TGCGCCAGCAGCCCGGGAGGGTTTGGTAGGACAGGGGGGCGGACTGAAGCTTTCTTT.

V usage is TRBV5-1 and J usage is TRBJ1-2, with D uncertain. Germline V CDR1 and CDR2: SGHRS, YFSETQ. The V end lost 1 base, the J end lost 3 bases, and 13 bases lay between the germline ends. The CDR3 consists of 15 residues. For the CDR3, the DNA is TGCGCCAGCAGCTTGAGGTCCCTACACGACTATGGCTACACCTTC. Translated: CASSLRSLHDYGYTF.

This clone was detected once. One end of the junction fails to match germline, which may point to a read error. J is TRBJ2-2 and V is TRBV7-7; D may be TRBD1 (6 bases). Germline V gene sequence: CDR1 SSHAT, CDR2 FNYEAQ (reference sequence). The CDR3 extends over 15 amino acids. In nucleotides, the CDR3 is TGTGCTAGCAGCTTCGGTCTCAGGGGCGGCGGGGAGCTGTTTTTT. It yields the protein CASSFGLRGGGELFF.

The CDR3 sequence is CASSEALLPWGEAFF. The CDR3, as DNA: TGTGCCAGCAGTGAAGCGCTTCTCCCCTGGGGTGAAGCTTTCTTT. The rearrangement links TRBV2 to TRBJ1-1; D is undetermined. With 0 bases removed from V and 7 bases from J, the gap between germline ends came to 15 bases. The CDR3 has 15 amino acids. Per germline, CDR1 SNHLY and CDR2 FYNNEI.

The chain joins TRBV7-2 to TRBJ2-3, with D possibly TRBD2 on 5 matching bases. Trimming stripped 5 bases from V and 3 bases from J, with 12 bases between. Looked up from germline, CDR1 is SGHTA and CDR2 is FQGNSA. CDR3 size: 14 residues. CDR3 sequence reads: CASSPRVATDTQYF. The DNA of the CDR3 is TGTGCCAGCAGCCCGCGGGTGGCGACAGATACGCAGTATTTT.

The chain joins TRBV7-2 to TRBJ2-3; D unresolved. The germline gives CDR1 SGHTA, CDR2 FQGNSA. CDR3 length equals 12 residues. With 7 bases removed from V and 3 bases from J, the gap between germline ends came to 8 bases. The CDR3 loop is CASTLPTDTQYF. The CDR3 DNA reads TGTGCCAGCACCCTACCTACAGATACGCAGTATTTT.

This chain joins TRBV6-1 and TRBJ1-1; the D gene is possibly TRBD1 (6 bases). Trimming stripped 2 bases from V and 10 bases from J, with 14 bases between. The CDR3 loop spans 13 amino acids. CDR1 and CDR2 from the germline V gene are MNHNS and SASEGT. CDR3 DNA: TGTGCCAGCAGTGAAATGAGGGGGGACGGAGCTTTCTTT. Translation gives CASSEMRGDGAFF.

This clone was picked up a small number of times. DNA of the CDR3: TGTGCCAGCAGCTCCGGTCCAACAACCCTTGAAGCTTTCTTT. Translating gives CASSSGPTTLEAFF. The V gene is TRBV6-5, the J gene TRBJ1-1; D gene uncertain. Germline V gives CDR1 MNHEY, CDR2 SVGAGI. CDR3 length equals 14 residues. V was pared by 6 bases and J by 7 bases, with 18 bases between.

V is TRBV4-3 and J is TRBJ2-7; either TRBD1 or TRBD2 may supply D (5 bases each). Trimming stripped 3 bases from V and 5 bases from J, with 17 bases between. The CDR3 spans 15 residues. The germline gives CDR1 LGHNA, CDR2 YSLEER. The CDR3 loop is CASSHAQGPGNEQYF. CDR3 DNA: TGCGCCAGCAGCCACGCCCAGGGACCGGGAAACGAGCAGTACTTC.